Each of the 21 T cell receptor beta chains below was sequenced from the same sample in a study of T cell responses to AZD1222 COVID-19 vaccine. Sequenced by immunoSEQ multiplex PCR; TCRdb stores in-frame clones only, minus some. The sample lists more than 100,000 clones; roughly 90% were seen once. Sample: peripheral blood, taken on day 0 of AZD1222 vaccination. The receptors derive from an adult in good health.

This chain links TRBV2 with TRBJ2-1; 12 positions match TRBD2. Germline V gene sequence: CDR1 SNHLY, CDR2 FYNNEI. The CDR3 has 14 amino acids. With V trimmed by 6 bases and J by 6 bases, 3 bases remained unmatched. The CDR3 bases are TGTGCCAGCAGGAGGACTAGCGGGATCAATGAGCAGTTCTTC. Its translation: CASRRTSGINEQFF. Together with reference TRBV2 and TRBJ2-1, the CDR3 gives the full variable domain: EPEVTQTPSHQVTQMGQEVILRCVPISNHLYFYWYRQILGQKVEFLVSFYNNEISEKSEIFDDQFSVERPDGSNFTLKIRSTKLEDSAMYFCASRRTSGINEQFFGPGTRLTVL.

The chain carries TRBV5-5 and TRBJ1-1; 7 nucleotides line up with TRBD1. With 6 bases clipped from V and 5 bases from J, the junction kept 16 bases outside the gene matches. Germline V gene lookup returns CDR1 SGHKS and CDR2 YYEKEE (reference sequence). The CDR3 contains 16 residues. The CDR3: CASTLGAGGEGTEAFF. The DNA for the CDR3 is TGTGCCAGCACCCTGGGGGCAGGGGGTGAAGGAACTGAAGCTTTCTTT.

This clone occurred once. The chain links TRBV7-8 to TRBJ2-7; no clear D. This CDR3 spans 15 amino acids. Trimming left V 3 bases short and J 0 bases short, with 12 bases between. Germline V gives CDR1 SGHVS, CDR2 FQNEAQ. In DNA form, the CDR3 reads TGTGCCAGCAGCTTTCTTCTGGGGAACTCCTACGAGCAGTACTTC. Protein sequence: CASSFLLGNSYEQYF.

The V call is TRBV5-1, the J call TRBJ2-7; 8 bases map to TRBD1. The germline CDR1 and CDR2 sequences are SGHRS and YFSETQ. V trimming: 0 bases; J trimming: 3 bases; junction bases outside the gene matches: 8. The CDR3 is 16 residues long. The chain's CDR3 is CASSLAAGGENYEQYF. Here the CDR3 DNA reads TGCGCCAGCAGCTTGGCCGCAGGGGGCGAAAACTACGAGCAGTACTTC.

The V gene is TRBV7-8, the J gene TRBJ2-7; tentatively, D is TRBD2 (6 bases). The V end lost 8 bases, the J end lost 3 bases, and 11 bases lay between the germline ends. This CDR3 comprises 12 residues. Germline values: CDR1 SGHVS, CDR2 FQNEAQ. The CDR3 DNA sequence: TGTGCCAGCGGGGGGAGAAACTACGAGCAGTACTTC. This encodes CASGGRNYEQYF.

The genes are TRBV3-1 (or the pseudogene TRBV3-2) and TRBJ2-2; D uncertain. Germline V gives CDR1 LGHDT, CDR2 YNNKEL (reference sequence). The length of the CDR3 is 15 residues. Trimming stripped 4 bases from V and 5 bases from J, with 14 bases between. CDR3 nucleotides: TGTGCCAGCAGCCCTCCCGCGCGTCGGACCGGGGAGCTGTTTTTT. This translates into CASSPPARRTGELFF.

The V and J genes are TRBV6-5 and TRBJ1-1, with TRBD1 matching over 9 bases. V shed 9 bases, J shed 3 bases, and the junction held 8 bases outside the gene matches. CDR3 length: 14 residues. CDR1 is MNHEY, CDR2 SVGAGI, per germline. The CDR3 bases are TGTGCCAGTATTAGGACAGGGGTGGACACTGAAGCTTTCTTT. This translates into CASIRTGVDTEAFF.

The chain employs TRBV29-1 and TRBJ2-1, with D unclear. CDR1 and CDR2 from the germline V gene are SQVTM and ANQGSEA. The CDR3 contains 14 residues. Trimming took off 5 bases at V and 0 bases at J, with 11 bases between the two ends. For the CDR3, the DNA is TGCAGCGTTCGGGTAAGAAGCTCCTACAATGAGCAGTTCTTC. This codes for CSVRVRSSYNEQFF.

V is TRBV5-5 and J is TRBJ1-4; 10 bases are a match to TRBD1. CDR1 and CDR2 (germline): SGHKS, YYEKEE (reference sequence). With 3 bases clipped from V and 6 bases from J, the junction kept 2 bases outside the gene matches. The CDR3 totals 14 residues. CDR3 loop: CASSYGTGDEKLFF. DNA of the CDR3: TGTGCCAGCAGCTACGGGACAGGGGATGAAAAACTGTTTTTT.

This chain links TRBV18 with TRBJ1-1, with D possibly TRBD1 on 6 matching bases. V gave up 3 bases and J gave up 6 bases, with 26 bases separating them. Germline V gene sequence: CDR1 KGHSH, CDR2 LQKENI. The CDR3 has 18 residues. The CDR3 coding sequence is TGTGCCAGCTCACCGGGGAAAGGACAGCACAGAACAAGGGCTGAAGCTTTCTTT. This encodes CASSPGKGQHRTRAEAFF.

The CDR3 coding sequence is TGCAGCGCCCAGTGGGGGGGTAATGAAAAACTGTTTTTT. This codes for CSAQWGGNEKLFF. The chain uses TRBV29-1 and TRBJ1-4; D may be TRBD1 (5 bases). There are 13 residues in the CDR3. V lost 7 bases to trimming and J lost 4 bases, with 13 bases between them. The V gene's germline CDR1 is SQVTM and CDR2 ANQGSEA.

The chain has TRBV28 and TRBJ2-7; possibly TRBD2 for D (5 bases). The CDR3 consists of 15 residues. Trimming took off 3 bases at V and 2 bases at J, with 14 bases between the two ends. CDR1 and CDR2 (germline): MDHEN, SYDVKM. The CDR3, as DNA: TGTGCCAGCAGTTTTGGGGATTTCGGGACCTACGAGCAGTACTTC. Translated, it gives CASSFGDFGTYEQYF.

The CDR3 sequence is CASSLPGEDYGYTF. CDR3 DNA: TGTGCCAGCAGCTTGCCAGGGGAGGACTATGGCTACACCTTC. This chain uses TRBV5-8 with TRBJ1-2, with D possibly matching TRBD1 (6 bases). This CDR3 is 14 amino acids long. CDR1 and CDR2 (germline): SGHTS, YDEGEE. V shed 1 base and J shed 3 bases, with 10 bases lying between them.

The chain carries TRBV5-4 and TRBJ1-2, with a possible D match to TRBD1 (6 bases). The CDR3 is made up of 14 amino acids. V dropped 2 bases and J dropped 4 bases, with 12 bases sitting between them. Germline lookup yields CDR1 SGHNT and CDR2 YYREEE (reference sequence). CDR3 in amino acids: CASSFGGRSYGYTF. CDR3 sequence (DNA): TGTGCCAGCAGCTTCGGGGGGCGCAGCTATGGCTACACCTTC. The whole variable domain, filled in from reference TRBV5-4 and TRBJ1-2, reads ETGVTQSPTHLIKTRGQQVTLRCSSQSGHNTVSWYQQALGQGPQFIFQYYREEENGRGNFPPRFSGLQFPNYSSELNVNALELDDSALYLCASSFGGRSYGYTFGSGTRLTVV.

This chain links TRBV5-1 with TRBJ1-1; weak D call: TRBD1 (6 bases). The V gene lost 4 bases and the J gene lost 7 bases, with 14 bases spanning the gap. Germline V gene data show CDR1 as SGHRS and CDR2 as YFSETQ. CDR3 length: 13 residues. The CDR3 spells CASSLWTESEAFF. CDR3 coding DNA: TGCGCCAGCAGCCTATGGACAGAAAGTGAAGCTTTCTTT.

The chain has TRBV5-4 and TRBJ1-2; D is undetermined. CDR1 is SGHNT, CDR2 YYREEE, per germline (reference sequence). V lost 4 bases, J lost 1 base, and 8 bases lay in between. This CDR3 region has 13 residues. CDR3 sequence reads: CASSVEDNYGYTF. The DNA for the CDR3 is TGTGCCAGCAGCGTAGAAGATAACTATGGCTACACCTTC.

This chain uses TRBV10-3 with TRBJ2-1; D ambiguous. CDR3 length: 15 residues. Trimming shortened V by 3 bases and J by 3 bases, and 12 bases separated the two germline ends. Germline values: CDR1 ENHRY, CDR2 SYGVKD. The DNA for the CDR3 is TGTGCCATCAGTGAATTACAGAGGAACTACAATGAGCAGTTCTTC. It translates to CAISELQRNYNEQFF.

This clone has just one count. This rearrangement joins TRBV2 to TRBJ1-6; D might be TRBD1 (6 bases). The CDR3 spans 14 residues. The V end was cut by 10 bases, the J end by 0 bases, with 10 bases between. Germline values: CDR1 SNHLY, CDR2 FYNNEI. CDR3 sequence: CAIQGLSYNSPLHF. In nucleotides, the CDR3 is TGTGCCATACAGGGTCTCTCCTATAATTCACCCCTCCACTTT.

The chain employs TRBV5-1 and TRBJ2-7, with D perhaps matching TRBD1 (5 bases). The CDR3 length is 14 residues. Trimming took 6 bases from V and 5 from J, leaving 18 bases between them. The germline CDR1 and CDR2 sequences are SGHRS and YFSETQ. The CDR3 coding sequence is TGCGCCAGCAAGTCGACGGCTGGGGCGGACGAGCAGTACTTC. It codes for CASKSTAGADEQYF.

This rearrangement joins TRBV24-1 to TRBJ2-3; D may match TRBD1 or TRBD2 (5 bases each). Between the trimmed V and J ends, which lost 3 bases and 10 bases, there was a span of 16 bases. The CDR3 runs to 14 residues. Germline-derived CDR1 and CDR2 are KGHDR and SFDVKD. The CDR3 DNA is TGTGCCACCAGTGATACGGGGACCGTTTCAGCGCAGTATTTT. Residues: CATSDTGTVSAQYF.

This chain connects TRBV6-5 to TRBJ1-1; D may be TRBD1 (5 bases). V shed 0 bases and J shed 4 bases, with 12 bases lying between them. CDR3 length: 15 residues. Germline V gene data show CDR1 as MNHEY and CDR2 as SVGAGI. Written as DNA, the CDR3 is TGTGCCAGCAGTTACTCAACAGGAATGGGCACTGAAGCTTTCTTT. Its protein product is CASSYSTGMGTEAFF.